The clone carrying this TCR beta chain was observed at least ten times. Antigen specificity is unknown. TCRdb recomputed calls from the 5' RACE reads with MiXCR, one row per CDR3 protein. The repertoire holds over 200,000 distinct CDR3 sequences, with more than 9% as singletons. The data belong to a study of CD8 T cells in ankylosing spondylitis. Findings of the study overall: Disease-linked clones had a CD8+ phenotype and relatively low frequency in peripheral blood. Previous work reported some of these motif variants in the synovial fluid and blood of reactive arthritis. The authors reported significant enrichment of disease-linked clones in matched ankylosing spondylitis synovial fluid.

CDR3 size: 14 residues. Germline values: CDR1 DFQATT, CDR2 SNEGSKA (reference sequence). Germline trimming cut 4 bases from V and 5 bases from J; bases unmatched to any gene: 10. This rearrangement joins TRBV20-1 to TRBJ2-7; TRBD1 aligns across 8 bases. Input material: blood, either unsorted or a sorted T cell fraction (not recorded which). The sequence was collected from a male donor with ankylosing spondylitis or in good health (not recorded which). This CDR3 is CSANDDRGRDEQYF. In DNA form, the CDR3 reads TGCAGTGCTAACGACGACAGGGGTCGCGACGAGCAGTACTTC.